The rows below give T cell receptor beta chains drawn from one sample of a study of blood T cell repertoires in COVID-19. This table comes from immunoSEQ multiplex PCR, and its TCRdb copy is limited to in-frame clones, with some not included. The data hold about 57,000 clones, with 82% observed a single time. Sequencing used peripheral blood. These receptor sequences come from an older woman with acute or convalescent COVID-19. The CDR3 runs from the conserved cysteine through the conserved F or W. D genes are given only for firm matches. Clone size is given for some rows only: seen once, a few or many times, or a class if the clone is expanded.

CDR3 protein: CATAGDFRGEKLFF
CDR3 DNA: TGTGCCACCGCGGGAGACTTCCGGGGTGAAAAACTGTTTTTT
clone size: once
D gene: NA
V gene: TRBV6-5
J gene: TRBJ1-4

CDR3 protein: CASISVPGVDGYTF
CDR3 DNA: TGTGCCAGTATCTCGGTCCCCGGGGTGGATGGCTACACCTTC
clone size: NA
D gene: NA
V gene: TRBV19
J gene: TRBJ1-2

CDR3 protein: CASSSDEGLGDTGELFF
CDR3 DNA: TGTGCCAGCAGCTCTGACGAGGGCCTCGGGGACACCGGGGAGCTGTTTTTT
clone size: medium-sized
D gene: NA
V gene: TRBV9
J gene: TRBJ2-2

CDR3 protein: CASSRGRQGAGGNTEAFF
CDR3 DNA: TGTGCCAGTAGTAGGGGTCGACAGGGGGCAGGTGGGAACACTGAAGCTTTCTTT
clone size: few
D gene: TRBD1
V gene: TRBV19
J gene: TRBJ1-1

CDR3 protein: CASSPTSGATQETQYF
CDR3 DNA: TGTGCCAGCAGTCCAACTAGCGGGGCGACTCAAGAGACCCAGTACTTC
clone size: NA
D gene: TRBD2
V gene: TRBV14
J gene: TRBJ2-5

CDR3 protein: CASSPLPVDTQYF
CDR3 DNA: TGTGCCAGCAGCCCTCTCCCAGTGGATACGCAGTATTTT
clone size: NA
D gene: NA
V gene: TRBV7-6
J gene: TRBJ2-3

CDR3 protein: CASSLQTGIQETQYF
CDR3 DNA: TGCGCCAGCAGCTTACAAACAGGAATCCAAGAGACCCAGTACTTC
clone size: NA
D gene: NA
V gene: TRBV5-1
J gene: TRBJ2-5

CDR3 protein: CSVEEGHEPYGYTF
CDR3 DNA: TGCAGCGTTGAAGAGGGACACGAACCCTATGGCTACACCTTC
clone size: NA
D gene: NA
V gene: TRBV29-1
J gene: TRBJ1-2

CDR3 protein: CASSHGTGGITRTEAFF
CDR3 DNA: TGCGCCAGCAGCCATGGGACAGGGGGCATCACCCGCACTGAAGCTTTCTTT
clone size: NA
D gene: TRBD1
V gene: TRBV5-1
J gene: TRBJ1-1

CDR3 protein: CASSLVSFRDTEAFF
CDR3 DNA: TGCGCCAGCAGCTTGGTTTCTTTCAGGGACACTGAAGCTTTCTTT
clone size: NA
D gene: NA
V gene: TRBV5-1
J gene: TRBJ1-1

CDR3 protein: CASSVHPSGGAITGELFF
CDR3 DNA: TGTGCCAGCAGCGTACATCCTAGCGGGGGGGCCATCACCGGGGAGCTGTTTTTT
clone size: NA
D gene: TRBD2
V gene: TRBV9
J gene: TRBJ2-2

CDR3 protein: CASSEGRVTYSSPLHF
CDR3 DNA: TGTGCCAGCAGTGAAGGCCGGGTCACGTATTCTTCACCCCTCCACTTT
clone size: NA
D gene: NA
V gene: TRBV6-1
J gene: TRBJ1-6

CDR3 protein: CASRSGTGEGNIQYF
CDR3 DNA: TGCGCCAGCAGGTCCGGGACTGGGGAGGGGAACATTCAGTACTTC
clone size: NA
D gene: TRBD2
V gene: TRBV4-1
J gene: TRBJ2-4

CDR3 protein: CASSLGSPREQYF
CDR3 DNA: TGTGCCAGCAGCTTAGGAAGTCCGAGGGAGCAGTACTTC
clone size: few
D gene: NA
V gene: TRBV5-6
J gene: TRBJ2-7

CDR3 protein: CASSLALSNLGGYGYTF
CDR3 DNA: TGCGCCAGCAGCTTGGCCTTATCTAATCTAGGGGGCTATGGCTACACCTTC
clone size: NA
D gene: NA
V gene: TRBV5-1
J gene: TRBJ1-2

CDR3 protein: CASGREGYQPQHF
CDR3 DNA: TGCGCCAGCGGCAGGGAGGGTTATCAGCCCCAGCATTTT
clone size: NA
D gene: NA
V gene: TRBV23-1
J gene: TRBJ1-5

CDR3 protein: CAWTDGDFWPQYF
CDR3 DNA: TGTGCCTGGACCGACGGGGACTTTTGGCCGCAGTATTTT
clone size: NA
D gene: NA
V gene: TRBV30
J gene: TRBJ2-3

CDR3 protein: CASSHSGLYYEQYF
CDR3 DNA: TGTGCCAGCAGCCACAGCGGGCTGTATTACGAGCAGTACTTC
clone size: NA
D gene: NA
V gene: TRBV14
J gene: TRBJ2-7

CDR3 protein: CASSDVGRGSTEQYF
CDR3 DNA: TGTGCCAGCAGTGATGTGGGTAGGGGGTCTACCGAGCAGTACTTC
clone size: NA
D gene: NA
V gene: TRBV2
J gene: TRBJ2-7

CDR3 protein: CASSPGQADTQYF
CDR3 DNA: TGTGCCAGCAGCCCAGGACAAGCAGATACGCAGTATTTT
clone size: NA
D gene: NA
V gene: TRBV7-3
J gene: TRBJ2-3

CDR3 protein: CASSLDQGAGTGELFF
CDR3 DNA: TGTGCCAGCTCACTCGACCAGGGGGCTGGGACCGGGGAGCTGTTTTTT
clone size: NA
D gene: TRBD1
V gene: TRBV18
J gene: TRBJ2-2

CDR3 protein: CACWGTGYGYTF
CDR3 DNA: TGTGCCTGTTGGGGCACCGGCTATGGCTACACCTTC
clone size: NA
D gene: NA
V gene: TRBV30
J gene: TRBJ1-2

CDR3 protein: CASSYDRAMNTEAFF
CDR3 DNA: TGTGCCAGCAGTTACGACAGGGCTATGAACACTGAAGCTTTCTTT
clone size: few
D gene: TRBD1
V gene: TRBV6-2/TRBV6-3
J gene: TRBJ1-1

CDR3 protein: CASSLQRADTQYF
CDR3 DNA: TGCGCCAGCAGCTTGCAGAGGGCAGATACGCAGTATTTT
clone size: NA
D gene: NA
V gene: TRBV5-1
J gene: TRBJ2-3

CDR3 protein: CASRQETARTEAFF
CDR3 DNA: TGTGCCAGCAGGCAAGAGACAGCACGCACTGAAGCTTTCTTT
clone size: NA
D gene: NA
V gene: TRBV7-2
J gene: TRBJ1-1